One T cell receptor beta chain is described in this entry. Enrollment of patients from Seattle took place during active infection, with longitudinal follow-up. This specimen comes from a study of blood T cell repertoires in COVID-19. At the level of the study: PBMCs, B-cell-depleted T cells, or T cells were the source of the cDNA or gDNA that made up the material.

The CDR3 has 15 amino acids. V dropped 2 bases and J dropped 6 bases, with 13 bases sitting between them. The germline V gene has CDR1 KGHDR and CDR2 SFDVKD. Authors' processing steps: The assay estimated nucleated cells by amplifying reference gene primers. Measured with immunoSEQ multiplex PCR; TCRdb has only the in-frame clones, and not every one. That table supplies the V and J calls and clone size; D and trimming were determined from the DNA. The sample has about 46,000 clones; roughly 85% are singletons. The receptor's source is a woman aged 80 or older with COVID-19, enrolled during active disease. The J gene is TRBJ1-5, the V gene TRBV24-1; D not certain. The sequenced sample consisted of peripheral blood. The chain's CDR3 is CATSDSTTSGQPQHF. Written as DNA, the CDR3 is TGTGCCACCAGTGATTCGACAACGTCCGGTCAGCCCCAGCATTTT.